The T cell receptor beta chain under discussion was sequenced for a study of PD-L1 blockade in urothelial cancer. About the research overall: Patients with male sex and bladder-origin urothelial cancer accounted for twenty-five of 29 enrolled. The researchers analyzed blood 3 weeks (second dose) and 6 weeks after treatment start.

Time point defined: pretreatment peripheral blood. Every PCR got spiked synthetic TCR analog templates. Produced via immunoSEQ multiplex PCR; TCRdb's table is partial and in-frame only. The table includes 50,000 or so clones, about 86% detected once. This receptor was obtained from a man in his 60s with urothelial cancer. The sequenced sample was PBMCs, obtained around atezolizumab (anti-PD-L1) treatment.

CDR3 sequence reads: CASSLDSQNQPQHF. The CDR3 DNA follows: TGCGCCAGCAGCTTGGACAGCCAGAATCAGCCCCAGCATTTT. This chain joins TRBV5-1 and TRBJ1-5; D ambiguous. V dropped 0 bases and J dropped 4 bases, with 8 bases sitting between them. CDR3 length: 14 residues. In germline, CDR1 is SGHRS, CDR2 YFSETQ.